This TCR beta chain was obtained from a study of OX40 agonist ivuxolimab in advanced cancers. In the study overall: Ivuxolimab, which is an agonistic anti-OX40 (CD134) antibody, was administered to the patients. Partial responses were achieved by three patients, one with hepatocellular carcinoma and two with cutaneous melanoma. Study results and caveats: Expanded clones were, on average, more numerous in CD8+ T cells than in CD4+.

The method was immunoSEQ multiplex PCR; TCRdb's version includes in-frame clones alone and lacks a portion of them. The repertoire holds more than 100,000 clones, with approximately 92% as singletons. As regards this clone: Its antigen is not known.

V lost 5 bases and J 0 bases, leaving 4 bases between the germline ends. From germline, CDR1 is SGHTA and CDR2 FQGNSA. This CDR3 is 12 amino acids long. The investigators sampled blood at baseline, at cycle 4 day 1, and at cycle 7 day 1. The chain is built from TRBV7-2 and TRBJ1-1; no clear D. The sample was CD4+ or CD8+ T cells sorted from blood, taken in a trial of the OX40 agonist ivuxolimab. This clonotype was sampled from an adult with an advanced solid tumor such as melanoma, head and neck, liver or kidney cancer. The CDR3 is CASSPVNTEAFF. The DNA for the CDR3 is TGTGCCAGCAGCCCAGTGAACACTGAAGCTTTCTTT.